This T cell receptor (beta chain) was sequenced during a study of persistence of HIV-infected CD4 T cells. Study-wide results and limits: Antigen-responding cells were enriched for degenerate expanded CDR3beta sequences. TCRbeta richness was lower in CMV- and Gag-responding cells than in anti-CD3/anti-CD28-responding cells.

Sequencing used immunoSEQ version 4 in survey mode. The protocol was immunoSEQ multiplex PCR, while the TCRdb copy is restricted to in-frame clones and leaves out a portion. The table has fewer than 40,000 clones, roughly 70% seen once. This clone is termed medium-sized. What it binds is not known. An overlapping HIV-1 Gag peptide pool stimulated these cells at approximately 0.91 ug/peptide/mL. Sorting of responding CD4+ T cells relied on upregulated CD40 ligand together with CD69. Inclusion required CMV-positive serology and CD4+ counts above 400 cells/uL. This TCR was recovered from an adult man with HIV who was CMV-seropositive. The sample in question was CD4+ T cells sorted from PBMCs after approximately 20-hour stimulation, obtained from a patient who received antiretroviral therapy.

The DNA for the CDR3 is TGCGCCAGCAGCCAGGGGACAGTGGCAACTAATGAAAAACTGTTTTTT. Translating gives CASSQGTVATNEKLFF. V is TRBV5-1 and J is TRBJ1-4; 7 positions match TRBD1. Germline CDR1 reads SGHRS; CDR2 reads YFSETQ. The CDR3 has 16 residues. The J segment lost 0 bases and the V segment lost 4 bases, leaving 6 bases of the junction unmatched.